Sequencing of this TCR beta chain was carried out in a study of vaccination effects on CD4 cells after COVID-19. About the study: PBMC were cultured at some 2.1 million per well with around 9.2 IU/ml IL-2 and approximately 10 ug/ml peptides.

This clone was seen only a few times. Its antigen is as yet unknown. The germline V gene encodes CDR1 SGHTA and CDR2 FQGNSA. This CDR3 is built from 13 residues. The germline V and J ends were trimmed by 6 bases and 4 bases, with 12 bases remaining between them. Whole-study findings and limits: Convalescent patients were scarce, and early post-infection timepoints were absent.

Culturing for ten to eleven days preceded CD4+ T cell isolation. The assay was immunoSEQ multiplex PCR, and TCRdb's table has in-frame clones only and misses some. The sample includes about 74,000 clones, around 77% seen only once; the top ten take approximately 2%. The TCR comes from a human donor who received a COVID-19 vaccine. This specimen consisted of CD4+ T cells from PBMCs cultured without peptide, obtained before COVID-19 vaccination. The rearrangement joins TRBV7-2 to TRBJ1-1; unclear D gene. This CDR3 reads CASRASGVTEAFF. The DNA of the CDR3 is TGTGCCAGCAGAGCCTCAGGAGTCACTGAAGCTTTCTTT.